This T cell receptor beta chain was obtained from a study of blood T cell repertoires in COVID-19. On the study more broadly: From the United States, Italy and Spain came samples of acute and convalescent COVID-19. The cDNA or gDNA used as material had been derived from T cells, B-cell-depleted T cells, or PBMCs.

This CDR3 has 14 amino acids. Germline V gene data show CDR1 as SGHTA and CDR2 as FQGTGA. Trimming cost V 5 bases and J 3 bases, with 10 bases left between them. As handled by the study authors: Reference gene primer amplification in the assay estimated nucleated cell counts. The protocol was immunoSEQ multiplex PCR, while the TCRdb copy is restricted to in-frame clones and leaves out a portion. V, J and clone size are those of that table, while D and trimming were read from the DNA. The sample consists of about 150,000 clones, about three quarters of them appearing once. The clonotype comes from a man aged 80 or over with acute or convalescent COVID-19. The genes are TRBV7-3 and TRBJ2-2, with D tentatively TRBD1 (6 bases). Sequenced sample: peripheral blood. The CDR3: CASSTHRDTGELFF. DNA of the CDR3: TGTGCCAGCAGCACTCACAGGGACACCGGGGAGCTGTTTTTT.